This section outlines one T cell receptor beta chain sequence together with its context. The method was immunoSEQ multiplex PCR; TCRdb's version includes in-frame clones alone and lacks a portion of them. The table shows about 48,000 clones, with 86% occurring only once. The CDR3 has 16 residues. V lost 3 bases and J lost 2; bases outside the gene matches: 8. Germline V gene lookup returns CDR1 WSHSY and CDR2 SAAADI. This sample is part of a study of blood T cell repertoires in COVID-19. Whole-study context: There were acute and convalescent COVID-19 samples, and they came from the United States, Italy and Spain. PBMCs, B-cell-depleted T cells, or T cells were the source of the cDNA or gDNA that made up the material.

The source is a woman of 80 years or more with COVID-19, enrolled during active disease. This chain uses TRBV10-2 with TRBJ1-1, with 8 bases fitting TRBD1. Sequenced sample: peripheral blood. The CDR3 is CASSEYRTGLNTEAFF. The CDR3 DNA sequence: TGCGCCAGCAGTGAATATCGGACAGGGCTTAACACTGAAGCTTTCTTT.